The entry that follows covers one T cell receptor beta chain sequence. Its antigen is still unknown. Per-base qualities were not stored, and no clone one base away is much larger. The immunoSEQ Assay, a bias-controlled multiplex PCR, was used to amplify TCRbeta CDR3 regions from genomic DNA. As for how the authors treated the data: Nucleated cell counts per sample were estimated from amplification of reference gene primers within the assay. To quantify the absolute abundance of each unique TCRbeta CDR3 rearrangement, sequence reads were collapsed and filtered. For each sample, productive Simpson clonality was calculated as the square root of Simpson's diversity index across productive rearrangements. The source is immuneACCESS, and TCRdb retained only in-frame sequences with V and J called. Part of the clones is not carried over; for the studies checked, unresolved V genes explain less than half of this, and the remainder is unexplained. The V and J calls and clone size come from that table; D and trimming were worked out from the DNA. The sample has more than 150,000 clones on record, 86% of them singletons. 20% of the sample is held by the ten biggest clonotypes.

Reading from cysteine to phenylalanine, the CDR3 counts 15 amino acids. CDR3 DNA only is kept here, 45 bases in frame from base 1. For CDR1 and CDR2, the germline V gene lists SGHTA and FQGNSA. V is trimmed back by 1 base and J by 4 bases, and the junction contains 1 base that no gene match accounts for. These data are taken from a study of blood T cell repertoires in COVID-19 (dated by TCRdb to the early 2020s). About the full investigation: Collaborator samples came from the United States, Italy and Spain and covered acute and convalescent phases of COVID-19. The prospective study material was composed of cDNA or gDNA derived from T cells, B-cell-depleted T cells, or PBMCs. Subjects who had been exposed to COVID-19, were actively infected with it, or had recovered from it provided the deeply sampled blood TCRbeta repertoires that made up the dataset. A freely available public database, intended as a resource for researchers studying the immune response to SARS-CoV-2, is where the repertoires were released. The samples were drawn from two sources: the first 160 participants of the ongoing ImmuneRACE study, and 1,000 to 1,500 subjects contributed by 6 global collaborators. Sample metadata almost always included a de-identified subject ID, COVID-19 status, age in years and sex. Where available, HLA class I and class II types were taken from metadata supplied by the sample provider and were not determined by assay-based typing.

The research as a whole found: The quantity of clinical and demographic metadata differed by source and by participant and was supplied without curation.

Each collaborating institution followed its own protocols to collect whole blood in K2EDTA tubes. For TCRbeta analysis, collaborators shipped samples in one of three forms: frozen whole blood, isolated PBMCs, or DNA extracted from either of those sample types. Here the chain combines TRBV7-2 and TRBJ1-6; the junction holds 7 bases that match TRBD1. The TCR comes from a man between 65 and 85 years old with active or convalescent COVID-19. The sequenced sample consisted of peripheral blood. Here the CDR3 is given as CASSLEQGYNSPLHF. Here is the DNA: TGTGCCAGCAGCTTAGAACAGGGGTATAATTCACCCCTCCACTTT.